This T cell receptor beta chain was profiled in a study of blood T cell repertoires in COVID-19. Looking at the study overall: Samples taken during acute and convalescent COVID-19 were collected in the United States, Italy and Spain. From T cells, B-cell-depleted T cells, or PBMCs came the material, which was cDNA or gDNA.

Patients at the Seattle site were enrolled during active infection and followed longitudinally. Source study methods: How many nucleated cells were present was estimated from reference gene primer amplification. Assay: immunoSEQ multiplex PCR; the TCRdb copy retains only in-frame clones and omits some. V, J and clone size were drawn from that table, and D and trimming were deduced from the DNA. The table records under 200,000 clones, approximately 87% of them present only once. This clone was recorded only once. The CDR3 is 15 residues long. The germline V gene encodes CDR1 SGHVS and CDR2 FQNEAQ. V lost 3 bases and J lost 6; bases outside the gene matches: 8.

The V gene is TRBV7-8, the J gene TRBJ2-1; TRBD1 matches 7 bases. The TCR sequence derives from a woman between 65 and 79 years old with COVID-19, enrolled during active disease. Sequenced: peripheral blood. The CDR3: CASSFTGVGSNEQFF. CDR3 DNA sequence: TGTGCCAGCAGCTTTACAGGGGTAGGTAGCAATGAGCAGTTCTTC.